One sample yielded the 7 T cell receptor beta chains listed below, sequenced in a study of T cells in localized non-small cell lung cancer. TCRdb's table, derived via immunoSEQ multiplex PCR, lists solely in-frame clones and lacks some. The profile shows tens of thousands of clones, 88% of them singletons. The sample here was peripheral blood, taken before any cancer treatment. The receptor set was obtained from a female donor aged 60 or older with stage III squamous cell lung carcinoma.

The rearrangement uses TRBV7-6 and TRBJ2-5, with a tentative D call TRBD2 (5 bases). The CDR3 is 17 amino acids. Per the germline V gene, CDR1 is SGHVS and CDR2 is FNYEAQ. The V gene lost 1 base and the J gene lost 1 base, with 16 bases spanning the gap. CDR3 coding DNA: TGTGCCAGCAGCTTAGGGCGATACGCGGGTGCCCAAGAGACCCAGTACTTC. Residues: CASSLGRYAGAQETQYF.

CDR3 loop: CAISESVGDTQYF. DNA of the CDR3: TGTGCCATCAGTGAGTCTGTGGGAGATACGCAGTATTTT. The V and J genes are TRBV10-3 and TRBJ2-3; D call uncertain. The CDR3 runs 13 residues. CDR1 and CDR2 from the germline V gene are ENHRY and SYGVKD. V dropped 0 bases and J dropped 5 bases, with 6 bases sitting between them.

The chain couples TRBV9 to TRBJ1-3, with 7 bases identical to TRBD1. The germline V gene has CDR1 SGDLS and CDR2 YYNGEE. The CDR3 sequence is 16 residues long. J was trimmed by 1 base and V by 2 bases; bases with no gene match: 6. CDR3 nucleotides: TGTGCCAGCAGCGTTACAGGGGCCTCATCTGGAAACACCATATATTTT. Its protein is CASSVTGASSGNTIYF.

The rearrangement uses TRBV6-4 and TRBJ1-4; a possible D gene is TRBD1 (5 bases). Germline CDR1 and CDR2: MRHNA and SNTAGT. This CDR3 is 15 amino acids long. The ends were cut back, 3 bases at V and 3 bases at J, with 11 bases in the middle. CDR3 amino acids: CASSEQGLANEKLFF. CDR3 DNA: TGTGCCAGCAGTGAGCAGGGCCTCGCTAATGAAAAACTGTTTTTT.

The CDR3 bases are TGTGCCAGCAGCGGGGGACAGGGAGGGTTCACAGATACGCAGTATTTT. The encoded protein is CASSGGQGGFTDTQYF. V and J are TRBV5-5 and TRBJ2-3; 9 nucleotides line up with TRBD1. Germline-derived CDR1 and CDR2 are SGHKS and YYEKEE (reference sequence). The junction had 8 bases not matched to a gene; V was cut back by 4 bases and J by 2 bases. The CDR3 runs to 16 residues.

The V call is TRBV7-2, the J call TRBJ2-5, with 7 bases matching TRBD2. CDR1 is SGHTA, CDR2 FQGNSA, per germline. The J segment lost 2 bases and the V segment lost 6 bases, leaving 3 bases of the junction unmatched. The CDR3 extends over 13 amino acids. The CDR3 is CASSFSGQETQYF. As DNA, the CDR3 is TGTGCCAGCAGTTTTAGCGGGCAAGAGACCCAGTACTTC. The entire variable domain, with the rest obtained from reference TRBV7-2 and TRBJ2-5, is as follows: GAGVSQSPSNKVTEKGKDVELRCDPISGHTALYWYRQSLGQGLEFLIYFQGNSAPDKSGLPSDRFSAERTGGSVSTLTIQRTQQEDSAVYLCASSFSGQETQYFGPGTRLLVL.

CDR3 DNA: TGTGCCACCTCCCGAGGGGAAGGCACCGGGGAGCTGTTTTTT. Translated: CATSRGEGTGELFF. The genes are TRBV19 and TRBJ2-2; D possibly matches TRBD1 or TRBD2 (5 bases each). The germline V gene encodes CDR1 LNHDA and CDR2 SQIVND (reference sequence). V lost 10 bases and J lost 4, with 16 bases in between. CDR3 size: 14 residues.